The clone carrying this TCR beta chain appeared a few times. Its target is not known. The data belong to a study of T cell repertoires in cytomegalovirus infection. In TCRdb, the reads were re-called with MiXCR into one record per CDR3 protein. The sample has around 530,000 distinct CDR3 sequences, about 17% seen once. Germline lookup yields CDR1 SEHNR and CDR2 FQNEAQ (reference sequence). Trimming took 5 bases from V and 6 from J, leaving 11 bases between them. This CDR3 has 13 amino acids. Findings and limits, study-wide: HLA-C-restricted, CMV-specific TCR beta clonotypes were dominant ex vivo.

The chain employs TRBV7-9 and TRBJ2-1; the D is unclear. This clonotype was sampled from a human donor in good health (CMV status not recorded). Some clones in this sample may be carry-over from other donors' samples. The specimen sequenced was CD8+ T cells from PBMCs. The CDR3 DNA reads TGTGCCAGCAGCCCAGCTAGTGTCAATGAGCAGTTCTTC. This codes for CASSPASVNEQFF.